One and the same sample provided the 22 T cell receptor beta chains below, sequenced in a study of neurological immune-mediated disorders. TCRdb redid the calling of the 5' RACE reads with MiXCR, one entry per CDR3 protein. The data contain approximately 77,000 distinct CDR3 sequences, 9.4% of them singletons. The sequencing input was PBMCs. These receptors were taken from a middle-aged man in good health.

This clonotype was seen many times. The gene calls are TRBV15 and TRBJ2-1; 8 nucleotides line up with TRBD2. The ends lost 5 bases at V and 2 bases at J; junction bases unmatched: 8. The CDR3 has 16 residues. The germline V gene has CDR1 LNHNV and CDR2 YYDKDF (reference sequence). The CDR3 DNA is TGTGCCACCAGCCTAAAAGCGGGAGTAGCCTACAATGAGCAGTTCTTC. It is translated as CATSLKAGVAYNEQFF.

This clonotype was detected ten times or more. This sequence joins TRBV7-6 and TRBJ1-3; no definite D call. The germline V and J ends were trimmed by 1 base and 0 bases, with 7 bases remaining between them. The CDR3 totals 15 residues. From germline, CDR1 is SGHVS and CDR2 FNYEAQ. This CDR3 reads CASSLEQTSGNTIYF. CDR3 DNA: TGTGCCAGCAGCTTAGAACAGACCTCTGGAAACACCATATATTTT.

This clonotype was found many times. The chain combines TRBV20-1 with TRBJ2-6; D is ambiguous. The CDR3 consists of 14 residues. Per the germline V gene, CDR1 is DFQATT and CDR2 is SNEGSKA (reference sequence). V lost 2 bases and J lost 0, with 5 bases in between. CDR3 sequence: CSARQTSGANVLTF. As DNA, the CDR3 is TGCAGTGCTAGACAGACCTCTGGGGCCAACGTCCTGACTTTC.

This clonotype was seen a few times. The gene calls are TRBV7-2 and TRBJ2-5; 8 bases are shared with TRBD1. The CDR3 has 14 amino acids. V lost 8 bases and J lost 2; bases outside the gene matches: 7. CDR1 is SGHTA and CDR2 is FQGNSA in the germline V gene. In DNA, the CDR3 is TGTGCCAGCGGACAGGGACCCACGCAAGAGACCCAGTACTTC. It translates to CASGQGPTQETQYF.

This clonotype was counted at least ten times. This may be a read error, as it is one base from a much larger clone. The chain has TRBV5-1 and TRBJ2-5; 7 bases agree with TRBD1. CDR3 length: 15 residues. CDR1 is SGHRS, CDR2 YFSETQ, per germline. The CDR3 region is CANSKEGTAEETQYF. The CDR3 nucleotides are TGCGCCAACAGCAAAGAAGGGACAGCGGAAGAGACCCAGTACTTC.

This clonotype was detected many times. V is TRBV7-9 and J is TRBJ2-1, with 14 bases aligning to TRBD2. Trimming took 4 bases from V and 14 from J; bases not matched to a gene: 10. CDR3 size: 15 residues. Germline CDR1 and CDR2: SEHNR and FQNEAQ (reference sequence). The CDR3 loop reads CASSSPGTSGGREFF. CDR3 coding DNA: TGTGCCAGCAGCTCCCCCGGGACTAGCGGGGGCAGGGAGTTCTTC.

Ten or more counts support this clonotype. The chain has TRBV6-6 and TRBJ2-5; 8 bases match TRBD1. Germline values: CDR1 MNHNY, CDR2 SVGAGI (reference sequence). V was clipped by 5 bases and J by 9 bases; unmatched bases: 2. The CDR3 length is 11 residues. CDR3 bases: TGTGCCAGCAGTGAACAGGGGGCCCAGTACTTC. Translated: CASSEQGAQYF.

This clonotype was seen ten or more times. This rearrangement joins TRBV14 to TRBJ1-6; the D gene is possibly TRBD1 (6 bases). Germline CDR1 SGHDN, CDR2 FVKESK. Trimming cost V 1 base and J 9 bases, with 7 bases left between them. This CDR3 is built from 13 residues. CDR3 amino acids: CASSQGGGSPLHF. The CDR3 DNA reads TGTGCCAGCAGCCAAGGAGGGGGTTCACCCCTCCACTTT.

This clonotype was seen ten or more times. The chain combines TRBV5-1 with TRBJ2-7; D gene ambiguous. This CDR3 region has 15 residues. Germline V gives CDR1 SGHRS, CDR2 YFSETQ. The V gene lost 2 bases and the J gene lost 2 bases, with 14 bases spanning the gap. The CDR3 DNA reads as TGCGCCAGCAGCTTCTCCCCAGAACAAGCCTACGAGCAGTACTTC. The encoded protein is CASSFSPEQAYEQYF.

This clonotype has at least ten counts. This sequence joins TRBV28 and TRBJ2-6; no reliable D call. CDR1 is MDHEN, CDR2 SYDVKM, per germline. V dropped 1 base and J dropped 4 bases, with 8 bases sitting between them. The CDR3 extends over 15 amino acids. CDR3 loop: CASSLSIAGANVLTF. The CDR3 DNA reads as TGTGCCAGCAGTTTATCAATAGCCGGGGCCAACGTCCTGACTTTC.

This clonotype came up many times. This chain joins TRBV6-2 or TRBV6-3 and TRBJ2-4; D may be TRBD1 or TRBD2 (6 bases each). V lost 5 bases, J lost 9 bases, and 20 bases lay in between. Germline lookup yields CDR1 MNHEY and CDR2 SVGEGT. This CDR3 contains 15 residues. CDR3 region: CASSSEGGIGSIQYF. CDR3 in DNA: TGTGCCAGCAGTAGTGAGGGGGGAATAGGTAGCATTCAGTACTTC.

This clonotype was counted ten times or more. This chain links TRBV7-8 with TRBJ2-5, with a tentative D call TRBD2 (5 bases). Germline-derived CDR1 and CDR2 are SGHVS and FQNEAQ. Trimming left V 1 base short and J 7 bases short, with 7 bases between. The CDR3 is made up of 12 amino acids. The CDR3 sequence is CASSLGRGTQYF. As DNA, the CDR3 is TGTGCCAGCAGCTTAGGTCGGGGGACCCAGTACTTC.

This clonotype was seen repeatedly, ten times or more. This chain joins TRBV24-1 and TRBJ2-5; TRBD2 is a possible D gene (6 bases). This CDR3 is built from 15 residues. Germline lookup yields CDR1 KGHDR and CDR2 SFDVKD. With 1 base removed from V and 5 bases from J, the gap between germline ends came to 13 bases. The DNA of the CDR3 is TGTGCCACCAGTGATTTTATGCTGGGGAGGGAGACCCAGTACTTC. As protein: CATSDFMLGRETQYF.

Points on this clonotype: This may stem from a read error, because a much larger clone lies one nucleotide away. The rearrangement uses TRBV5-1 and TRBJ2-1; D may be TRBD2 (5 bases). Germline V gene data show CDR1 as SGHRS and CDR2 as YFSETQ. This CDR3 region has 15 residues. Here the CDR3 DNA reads TGCGCCAGCAGCTTGGAGCGGACGTCCTACAATGAGCAGTTATTC. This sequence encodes CASSLERTSYNEQLF.

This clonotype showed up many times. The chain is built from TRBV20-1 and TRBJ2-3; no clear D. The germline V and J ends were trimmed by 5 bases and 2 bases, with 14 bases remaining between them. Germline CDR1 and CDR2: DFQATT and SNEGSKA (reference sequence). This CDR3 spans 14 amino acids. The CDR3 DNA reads TGCAGTGCTCAGACGGGTTACAACACAGATACGCAGTATTTT. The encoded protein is CSAQTGYNTDTQYF.

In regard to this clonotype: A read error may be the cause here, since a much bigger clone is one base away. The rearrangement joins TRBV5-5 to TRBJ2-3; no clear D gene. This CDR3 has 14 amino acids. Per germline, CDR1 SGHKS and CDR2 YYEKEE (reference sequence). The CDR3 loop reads CASILDPRADTQYF. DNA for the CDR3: TGTGCCAGCATCTTGGACCCAAGGGCAGATACGCAGTATTTT.

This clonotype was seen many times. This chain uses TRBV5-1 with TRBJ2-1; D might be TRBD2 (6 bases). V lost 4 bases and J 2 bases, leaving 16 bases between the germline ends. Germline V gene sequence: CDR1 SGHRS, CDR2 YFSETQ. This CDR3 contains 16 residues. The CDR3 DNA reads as TGCGCCAGCAGCCCGGGGACTCATTCAACCTACAATGAGCAGTTCTTC. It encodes CASSPGTHSTYNEQFF.

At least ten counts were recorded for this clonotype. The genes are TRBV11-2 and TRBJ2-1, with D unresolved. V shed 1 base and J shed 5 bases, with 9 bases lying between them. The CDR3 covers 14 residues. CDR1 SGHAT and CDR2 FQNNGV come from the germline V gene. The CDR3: CASSLAGRDNEQFF. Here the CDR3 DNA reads TGTGCCAGCAGCTTAGCGGGTCGGGACAATGAGCAGTTCTTC.

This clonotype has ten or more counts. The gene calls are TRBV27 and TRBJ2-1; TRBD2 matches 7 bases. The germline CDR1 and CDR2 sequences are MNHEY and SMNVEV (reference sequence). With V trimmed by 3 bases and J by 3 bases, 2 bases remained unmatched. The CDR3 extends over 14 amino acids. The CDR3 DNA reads TGTGCCAGCAGTTTCAGCGGGAACTACAATGAGCAGTTCTTC. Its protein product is CASSFSGNYNEQFF.

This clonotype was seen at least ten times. The DNA of the CDR3 is TGCGCCAGCAGCTCCGCCAGCTCCTACAATGAGCAGTTCTTC. As protein: CASSSASSYNEQFF. The rearrangement uses TRBV5-1 and TRBJ2-1; D not resolved. This CDR3 spans 14 amino acids. Trimming cost V 3 bases and J 0 bases, with 7 bases left between them. Per the germline V gene, CDR1 is SGHRS and CDR2 is YFSETQ. The variable domain in full, completed from reference TRBV5-1 and TRBJ2-1, reads KAGVTQTPRYLIKTRGQQVTLSCSPISGHRSVSWYQQTPGQGLQFLFEYFSETQRNKGNFPGRFSGRQFSNSRSEMNVSTLELGDSALYLCASSSASSYNEQFFGPGTRLTVL.

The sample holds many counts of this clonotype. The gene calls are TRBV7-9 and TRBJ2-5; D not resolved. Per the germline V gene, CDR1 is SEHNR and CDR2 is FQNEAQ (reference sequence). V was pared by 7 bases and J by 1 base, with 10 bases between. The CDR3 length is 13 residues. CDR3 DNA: TGTGCCAGCATTGGGCCGGCCCAAGAGACCCAGTACTTC. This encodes CASIGPAQETQYF.

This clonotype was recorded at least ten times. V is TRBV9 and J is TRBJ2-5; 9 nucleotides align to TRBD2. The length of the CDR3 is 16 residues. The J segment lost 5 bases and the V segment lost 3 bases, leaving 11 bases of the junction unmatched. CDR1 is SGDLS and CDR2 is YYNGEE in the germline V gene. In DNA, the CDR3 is TGTGCCAGCAGCGAGTCAGGGACTAGCAGGTCGGAGACCCAGTACTTC. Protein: CASSESGTSRSETQYF.